These 10 T cell receptor beta chains were all obtained from the same sample, sequenced in a study of blood T cell repertoires in COVID-19. Repertoires were generated with immunoSEQ multiplex PCR, while TCRdb's copy carries only in-frame clones and drops some. The sample has 250,000 to 350,000 clones, 88% seen once. Sequencing was performed on PBMCs or T cells enriched from blood (not recorded which). Receptor source: a woman in her sixties in a cohort exposed to, infected with or recovered from COVID-19 (not recorded which).

The J gene is TRBJ1-2, the V gene TRBV7-2; no clear D. CDR3 length: 12 amino acids. V was shortened by 1 base and J by 7 bases, with 7 bases between the two germline ends. CDR1 and CDR2 from the germline V gene are SGHTA and FQGNSA. CDR3 in DNA: TGTGCCAGCAGCTTAGGCGGACTTGGCTACACCTTC. Translated, it gives CASSLGGLGYTF.

This clone was seen more than once but under ten times. This chain links TRBV9 with TRBJ2-1; tentative D call: TRBD2 (6 bases). The CDR3 runs 14 residues. The V gene's germline CDR1 is SGDLS and CDR2 YYNGEE. V lost 4 bases, J lost 7 bases, and 15 bases lay in between. The CDR3 bases are TGTGCCAGCAGCTCCCGACTAGGGCTAAATGAGCAGTTCTTC. Translated, it gives CASSSRLGLNEQFF.

The chain links TRBV11-2 to TRBJ2-5; 10 positions match TRBD2. This CDR3 comprises 15 residues. V gave up 7 bases and J gave up 4 bases; unmatched junction bases: 9. CDR1 is SGHAT, CDR2 FQNNGV, per germline. CDR3 protein: CASTTAGGGGETQYF. CDR3 nucleotide sequence: TGTGCCAGCACCACAGCGGGAGGGGGGGGAGAGACCCAGTACTTC.

The genes are TRBV7-9 and TRBJ1-6; D not certain. Germline CDR1 reads SEHNR; CDR2 reads FQNEAQ (reference sequence). The V gene lost 5 bases and the J gene lost 8 bases, with 10 bases spanning the gap. The CDR3 is 13 residues long. In nucleotides, the CDR3 is TGTGCCAGCAGCCGAACGAGGGATTCACCCCTCCACTTT. Protein product: CASSRTRDSPLHF.

The rearrangement uses TRBV11-2 and TRBJ2-7, with TRBD1 matching 7 bases. The CDR3 has 16 amino acids. Unmatched junction bases numbered 7, after V lost 0 bases and J lost 2 bases. Germline loops: CDR1 SGHAT, CDR2 FQNNGV. This CDR3 is CASSLDLAGTAYEQYF. CDR3 nucleotide sequence: TGTGCCAGCAGCTTAGATCTGGCCGGGACAGCCTACGAGCAGTACTTC. Full variable domain (missing parts from reference TRBV11-2 and TRBJ2-7): EAGVAQSPRYKIIEKRQSVAFWCNPISGHATLYWYQQILGQGPKLLIQFQNNGVVDDSQLPKDRFSAERLKGVDSTLKIQPAKLEDSAVYLCASSLDLAGTAYEQYFGPGTRLTVT.

Only one count was recorded for this clone. The chain has TRBV3-1 (or the pseudogene TRBV3-2) and TRBJ1-5; D gene ambiguous. This CDR3 contains 14 residues. V was shortened by 3 bases and J by 0 bases, with 6 bases between the two germline ends. In germline, CDR1 is LGHDT, CDR2 YNNKEL (reference sequence). The CDR3 DNA reads TGTGCCAGCAGCCAGGGCGTTAGCAATCAGCCCCAGCATTTT. Residues: CASSQGVSNQPQHF.

This sequence joins TRBV3-1 (or the pseudogene TRBV3-2) and TRBJ2-1; 10 positions agree with TRBD2. V trimming: 4 bases; J trimming: 2 bases; junction bases outside the gene matches: 17. The CDR3 length is 20 residues. CDR1 and CDR2 from the germline V gene are LGHDT and YNNKEL (reference sequence). CDR3 sequence (DNA): TGTGCCAGCAGCCGAAAAGATTCTAGCGGGAGATTAGCAACCTACAATGAGCAGTTCTTC. This gives the protein CASSRKDSSGRLATYNEQFF.

CDR3 DNA: TGTGCCAGCAGCTTAGTGGCAGGGGCCGGGGAGCTGTTTTTT. This codes for CASSLVAGAGELFF. J is TRBJ2-2 and V is TRBV7-2; a possible D gene is TRBD1 (6 bases). The CDR3 consists of 14 residues. V was shortened by 1 base and J by 6 bases, with 9 bases between the two germline ends. The germline CDR1 and CDR2 sequences are SGHTA and FQGNSA.

The chain employs TRBV10-1 and TRBJ2-4, with 10 positions matching TRBD2. Germline CDR1 is WNHNN and CDR2 is SYGVQD (reference sequence). V gave up 0 bases and J gave up 0 bases; unmatched junction bases: 2. The CDR3 is made up of 17 amino acids. The CDR3 spells CASSESRLAGAKNIQYF. In DNA form, the CDR3 reads TGCGCCAGCAGTGAGTCGAGACTAGCGGGAGCCAAAAACATTCAGTACTTC.

The chain employs TRBV7-2 and TRBJ1-1, with D perhaps TRBD1 (6 bases). Trimming removed 6 bases from V and 3 bases from J, with 17 bases in between. CDR3 length: 15 amino acids. Germline CDR1 SGHTA, CDR2 FQGNSA. The CDR3 reads CASSRARGGDTEAFF. The CDR3 nucleotides are TGTGCCAGCAGTAGAGCCCGGGGGGGCGACACTGAAGCTTTCTTT. Using reference TRBV7-2 and TRBJ1-1 for the parts outside the CDR3, the full variable domain is GAGVSQSPSNKVTEKGKDVELRCDPISGHTALYWYRQSLGQGLEFLIYFQGNSAPDKSGLPSDRFSAERTGGSVSTLTIQRTQQEDSAVYLCASSRARGGDTEAFFGQGTRLTVV.